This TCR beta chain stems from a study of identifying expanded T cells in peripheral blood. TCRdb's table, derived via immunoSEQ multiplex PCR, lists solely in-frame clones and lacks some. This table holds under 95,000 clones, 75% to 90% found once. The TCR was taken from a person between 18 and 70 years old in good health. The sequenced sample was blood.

DNA of the CDR3: TGTGCCAGCAGCTTAGGTGGAGGGGGACACGGGGAGCTGTTTTTT. This translates into CASSLGGGGHGELFF. The chain couples TRBV7-9 to TRBJ2-2, with D tentatively TRBD1 or TRBD2 (6 bases each). V was cut by 1 base and J by 7 bases, with 13 bases left in between. This CDR3 is 15 amino acids long. CDR1 is SEHNR and CDR2 is FQNEAQ in the germline V gene (reference sequence).